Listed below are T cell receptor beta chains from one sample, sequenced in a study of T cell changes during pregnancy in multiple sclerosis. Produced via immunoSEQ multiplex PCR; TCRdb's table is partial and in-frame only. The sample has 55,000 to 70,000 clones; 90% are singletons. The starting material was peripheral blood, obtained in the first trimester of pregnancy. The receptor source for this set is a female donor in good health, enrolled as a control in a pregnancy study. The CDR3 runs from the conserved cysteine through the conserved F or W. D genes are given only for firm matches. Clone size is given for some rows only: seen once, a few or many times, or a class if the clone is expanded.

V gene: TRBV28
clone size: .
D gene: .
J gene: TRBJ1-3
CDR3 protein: CASSSTGIGNTIYF
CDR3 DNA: TGTGCCAGCAGTTCGACAGGTATTGGAAACACCATATATTTT

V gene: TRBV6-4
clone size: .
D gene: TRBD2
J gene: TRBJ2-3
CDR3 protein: CASSETSGSPSTDTQYF
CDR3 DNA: TGTGCCAGCAGTGAGACTAGCGGGAGCCCCAGCACAGATACGCAGTATTTT

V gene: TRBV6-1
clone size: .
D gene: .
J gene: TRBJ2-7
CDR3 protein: CASIRQPPYEQYF
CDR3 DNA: TGTGCCAGCATTCGACAGCCGCCTTACGAGCAGTACTTC

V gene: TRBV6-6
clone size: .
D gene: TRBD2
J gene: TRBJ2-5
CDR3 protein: CASGESGGAQTQYF
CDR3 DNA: TGTGCCAGCGGAGAGAGCGGGGGGGCCCAGACCCAGTACTTC

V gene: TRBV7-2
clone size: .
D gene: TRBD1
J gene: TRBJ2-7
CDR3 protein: CASSLAPRDSPPYEQYF
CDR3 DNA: TGTGCCAGCAGCTTAGCTCCCCGGGACAGCCCACCCTACGAGCAGTACTTC

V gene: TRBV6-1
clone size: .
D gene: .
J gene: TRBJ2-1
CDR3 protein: CASNFIRLGYNEQFF
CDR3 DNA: TGTGCCAGCAATTTTATAAGACTAGGCTACAATGAGCAGTTCTTC

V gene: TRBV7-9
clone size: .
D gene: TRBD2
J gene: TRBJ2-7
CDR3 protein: CASSGLGGGFSYEQYF
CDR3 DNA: TGTGCCAGCAGCGGTCTCGGGGGGGGTTTTTCCTACGAGCAGTACTTC

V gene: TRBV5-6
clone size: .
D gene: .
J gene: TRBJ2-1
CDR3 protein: CASSLASPMGSYNEQFF
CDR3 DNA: TGTGCCAGCAGCTTGGCTTCCCCAATGGGCAGTTACAATGAGCAGTTCTTC

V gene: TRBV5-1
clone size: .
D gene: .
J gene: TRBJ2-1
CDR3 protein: CASSLGLEHNEQFF
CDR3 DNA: TGCGCCAGCAGCTTGGGACTGGAACACAATGAGCAGTTCTTC

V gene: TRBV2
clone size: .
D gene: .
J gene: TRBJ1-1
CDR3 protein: CASRSGTLNTEAFF
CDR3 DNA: TGTGCCAGCAGATCCGGGACACTGAACACTGAAGCTTTCTTT

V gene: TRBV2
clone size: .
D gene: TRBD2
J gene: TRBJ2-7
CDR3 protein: CASMEELAGSSYEQYF
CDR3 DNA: TGTGCCAGCATGGAGGAACTAGCGGGTAGCTCCTACGAGCAGTACTTC

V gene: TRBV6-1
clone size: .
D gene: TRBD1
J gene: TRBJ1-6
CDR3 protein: CASSRQGAQISPLHF
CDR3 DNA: TGTGCCAGCAGCAGACAGGGGGCGCAGATTTCACCCCTCCACTTT

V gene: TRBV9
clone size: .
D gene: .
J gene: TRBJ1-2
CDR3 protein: CASSARVGPANYGYTF
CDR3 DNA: TGTGCCAGCAGCGCTAGAGTGGGGCCCGCTAACTATGGCTACACCTTC

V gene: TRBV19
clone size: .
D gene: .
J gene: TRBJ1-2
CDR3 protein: CASSIGDKDYGYTF
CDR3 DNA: TGTGCCAGTAGTATAGGAGACAAGGACTATGGCTACACCTTC

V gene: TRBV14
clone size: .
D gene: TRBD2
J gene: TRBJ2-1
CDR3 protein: CASSHVGGRASGEQFF
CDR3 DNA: TGTGCCAGCAGCCACGTTGGCGGGAGGGCCTCCGGGGAGCAGTTCTTC

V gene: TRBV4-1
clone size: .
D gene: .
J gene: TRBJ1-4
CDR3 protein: CASSHPPGQSYEKLFF
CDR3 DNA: TGCGCCAGCAGCCACCCCCCGGGACAAAGTTATGAAAAACTGTTTTTT

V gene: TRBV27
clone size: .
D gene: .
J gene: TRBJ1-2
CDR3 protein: CASSFLPRGVANNYGYTF
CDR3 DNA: TGTGCCAGCAGTTTCCTCCCCCGGGGGGTAGCTAATAACTATGGCTACACCTTC

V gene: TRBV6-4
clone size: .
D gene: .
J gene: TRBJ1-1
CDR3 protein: CASRSQMNTEAFF
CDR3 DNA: TGTGCCAGCAGGTCTCAGATGAACACTGAAGCTTTCTTT

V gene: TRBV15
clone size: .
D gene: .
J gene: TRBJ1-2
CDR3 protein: CATSRDKARADYGYTF
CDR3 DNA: TGTGCCACCAGCAGAGATAAGGCCAGGGCCGACTATGGCTACACCTTC

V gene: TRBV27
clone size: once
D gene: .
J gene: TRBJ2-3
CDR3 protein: CASAAADTQYF
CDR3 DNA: TGTGCCAGCGCCGCTGCGGATACGCAGTATTTT

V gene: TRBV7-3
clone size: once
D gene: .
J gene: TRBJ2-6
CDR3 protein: CASNEGGGANVLTF
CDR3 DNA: TGTGCCAGCAATGAGGGAGGTGGGGCCAACGTCCTGACTTTC

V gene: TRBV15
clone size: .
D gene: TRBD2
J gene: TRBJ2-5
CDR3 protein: CATSRDMAGGMGETQYF
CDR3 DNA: TGTGCCACCAGCAGAGATATGGCGGGGGGAATGGGAGAGACCCAGTACTTC

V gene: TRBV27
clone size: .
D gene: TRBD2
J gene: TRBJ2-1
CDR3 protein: CASSFWLAGGLNEQFF
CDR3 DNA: TGTGCCAGCAGTTTTTGGCTAGCGGGAGGTTTAAATGAGCAGTTCTTC

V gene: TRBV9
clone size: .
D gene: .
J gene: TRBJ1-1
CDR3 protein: CASSVGSIAKTRDTEAFF
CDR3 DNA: TGTGCCAGCAGCGTAGGTAGCATAGCCAAAACCCGGGACACTGAAGCTTTCTTT

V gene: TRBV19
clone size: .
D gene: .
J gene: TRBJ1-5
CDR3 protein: CASSMGGYSNQPQHF
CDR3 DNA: TGTGCCAGTAGTATGGGAGGTTATAGCAATCAGCCCCAGCATTTT

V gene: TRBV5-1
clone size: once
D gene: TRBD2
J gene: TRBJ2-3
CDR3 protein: CASSLPGAGGTTDTQYF
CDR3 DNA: TGCGCCAGCAGCCTGCCGGGTGCGGGGGGTACCACAGATACGCAGTATTTT

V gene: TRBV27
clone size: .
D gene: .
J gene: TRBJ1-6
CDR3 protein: CASSLGLNSPLHF
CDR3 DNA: TGTGCCAGCAGTTTAGGGCTTAATTCACCCCTCCACTTT

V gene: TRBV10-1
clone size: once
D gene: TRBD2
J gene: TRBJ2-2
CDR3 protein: CASSPSVGLASGELFF
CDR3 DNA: TGCGCCAGCAGTCCTTCGGTGGGACTAGCCTCCGGGGAGCTGTTTTTT

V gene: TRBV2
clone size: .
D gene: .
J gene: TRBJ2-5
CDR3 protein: CASSPHSYQETQYF
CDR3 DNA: TGTGCCAGCAGCCCCCACAGCTACCAAGAGACCCAGTACTTC

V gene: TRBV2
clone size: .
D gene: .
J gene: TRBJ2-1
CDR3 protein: CASSDWTANGEQFF
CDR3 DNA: TGTGCCAGCAGTGACTGGACAGCTAACGGTGAGCAGTTCTTC

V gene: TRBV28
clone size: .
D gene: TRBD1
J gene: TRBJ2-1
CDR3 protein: CASSSYRGFGNEQFF
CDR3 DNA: TGTGCCAGCAGTTCCTACAGGGGATTTGGCAATGAGCAGTTCTTC

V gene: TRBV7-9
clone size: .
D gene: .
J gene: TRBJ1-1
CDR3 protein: CASSPLFLEAVAEAFF
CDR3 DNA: TGTGCCAGCAGCCCCCTATTTTTAGAGGCTGTCGCTGAAGCTTTCTTT

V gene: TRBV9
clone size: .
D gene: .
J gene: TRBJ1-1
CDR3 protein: CASRDSMNTEAFF
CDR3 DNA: TGTGCCAGCAGGGACTCTATGAACACTGAAGCTTTCTTT

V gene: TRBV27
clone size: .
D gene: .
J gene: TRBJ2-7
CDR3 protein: CASSLSAGEQYF
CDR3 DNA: TGTGCCAGCAGTTTATCGGCAGGCGAGCAGTACTTC

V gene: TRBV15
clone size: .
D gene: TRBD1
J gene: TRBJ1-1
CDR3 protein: CATSRPTPGTVGAFF
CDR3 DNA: TGTGCCACCAGCAGACCTACACCCGGGACAGTGGGAGCTTTCTTT

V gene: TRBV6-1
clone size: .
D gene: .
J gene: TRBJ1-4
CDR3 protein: CATWTARRDEKLFF
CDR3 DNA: TGTGCCACTTGGACAGCCCGGAGAGATGAAAAACTGTTTTTT